The next 9 T cell receptor beta chains were all read from a single sample in a study of T cell changes during pregnancy in multiple sclerosis. Libraries were prepared by immunoSEQ multiplex PCR; TCRdb keeps only in-frame clonotypes and omits some of them. This table holds about 59,000 clones, about 90% found once. The specimen comprised peripheral blood, sampled in the first trimester of pregnancy. The source of these receptors is a female donor with multiple sclerosis, enrolled in a pregnancy study.

The J gene is TRBJ2-1, the V gene TRBV2, with TRBD2 matching 9 bases. CDR1 is SNHLY, CDR2 FYNNEI, per germline. The CDR3 has 15 residues. J gave up 9 bases and V 3 bases, and 9 bases lay outside the gene matches. The CDR3 reads CASSESLAGRSEQFF. For the CDR3, the DNA is TGTGCCAGCAGTGAGAGTCTAGCGGGAAGGAGTGAGCAGTTCTTC.

The gene calls are TRBV28 and TRBJ2-7; D might be TRBD2 (6 bases). This CDR3 is 13 amino acids long. Per the germline V gene, CDR1 is MDHEN and CDR2 is SYDVKM. The V and J ends lost 8 bases and 5 bases respectively, with 16 bases between them. This CDR3 reads CASQRGGLDEQYF. The CDR3 DNA is TGTGCCAGCCAACGGGGAGGCCTAGACGAGCAGTACTTC.

The genes are TRBV19 and TRBJ1-4; D perhaps matches TRBD1 (6 bases). Germline CDR1 and CDR2: LNHDA and SQIVND (reference sequence). The CDR3 is 15 residues long. Between the trimmed V and J ends, which lost 7 bases and 3 bases, there was a span of 15 bases. The CDR3, as DNA: TGTGCCAGTACCGCCGGGGGGGCAGCTAATGAAAAACTGTTTTTT. This gives the protein CASTAGGAANEKLFF. Complete variable domain (other parts from reference TRBV19 and TRBJ1-4): DGGITQSPKYLFRKEGQNVTLSCEQNLNHDAMYWYRQDPGQGLRLIYYSQIVNDFQKGDIAEGYSVSREKKESFPLTVTSAQKNPTAFYLCASTAGGAANEKLFFGSGTQLSVL.

This chain connects TRBV14 to TRBJ1-1, with D perhaps matching TRBD1 (5 bases). Trimming left V 0 bases short and J 0 bases short, with 11 bases between. Germline CDR1 reads SGHDN; CDR2 reads FVKESK. CDR3 length: 16 residues. The CDR3 DNA sequence: TGTGCCAGCAGCCAAGATTGGGGGGAGGTGAACACTGAAGCTTTCTTT. This gives the protein CASSQDWGEVNTEAFF.

This rearrangement joins TRBV5-1 to TRBJ2-1, with D uncertain. The CDR3 extends over 15 amino acids. Germline lookup yields CDR1 SGHRS and CDR2 YFSETQ. Trimming left V 0 bases short and J 1 base short, with 8 bases between. The CDR3 loop reads CASSLEASSYNEQFF. The CDR3 coding sequence is TGCGCCAGCAGCTTGGAAGCGAGTTCCTACAATGAGCAGTTCTTC.

V and J are TRBV7-2 and TRBJ2-7; 7 bases are shared with TRBD1. In germline, CDR1 is SGHTA, CDR2 FQGNSA. The trim removed 5 bases at V and 5 bases at J, leaving 9 bases unmatched. The CDR3 is 14 amino acids. The CDR3 nucleotides read TGTGCCAGCAGCCCCACGACAGGGAACCACGAGCAGTACTTC. Translated, it gives CASSPTTGNHEQYF.

The DNA of the CDR3 is TGTGCCAGCAGTGTATCTGGGCACGAGCAGTACTTC. This gives the protein CASSVSGHEQYF. The V and J genes are TRBV6-1 and TRBJ2-7, with D uncertain. Germline V lookup: CDR1 MNHNS, CDR2 SASEGT. V lost 4 bases and J 5 bases, leaving 9 bases between the germline ends. The CDR3 consists of 12 residues.

The chain combines TRBV19 with TRBJ1-5, with D possibly TRBD1 on 5 matching bases. Trimming pared 7 bases from V and 5 bases from J, leaving 18 bases between. Germline V gives CDR1 LNHDA, CDR2 SQIVND (reference sequence). This CDR3 is 15 amino acids long. CDR3 amino acids: CASIPVGQGDQPQHF. The CDR3 nucleotides read TGTGCCAGTATCCCCGTCGGGCAGGGCGATCAGCCCCAGCATTTT. Filled out from reference TRBV19 and TRBJ1-5, the complete variable domain reads DGGITQSPKYLFRKEGQNVTLSCEQNLNHDAMYWYRQDPGQGLRLIYYSQIVNDFQKGDIAEGYSVSREKKESFPLTVTSAQKNPTAFYLCASIPVGQGDQPQHFGDGTRLSIL.

This clone showed up just a few times. The chain couples TRBV9 to TRBJ2-1; 7 bases map to TRBD2. The V and J ends lost 0 bases and 8 bases, in that order; junction bases with no gene match: 5. The CDR3 has 14 amino acids. CDR1 SGDLS and CDR2 YYNGEE come from the germline V gene. The CDR3 sequence is CASSVVAGEDEQFF. CDR3 nucleotides: TGTGCCAGCAGCGTAGTGGCGGGAGAAGATGAGCAGTTCTTC.